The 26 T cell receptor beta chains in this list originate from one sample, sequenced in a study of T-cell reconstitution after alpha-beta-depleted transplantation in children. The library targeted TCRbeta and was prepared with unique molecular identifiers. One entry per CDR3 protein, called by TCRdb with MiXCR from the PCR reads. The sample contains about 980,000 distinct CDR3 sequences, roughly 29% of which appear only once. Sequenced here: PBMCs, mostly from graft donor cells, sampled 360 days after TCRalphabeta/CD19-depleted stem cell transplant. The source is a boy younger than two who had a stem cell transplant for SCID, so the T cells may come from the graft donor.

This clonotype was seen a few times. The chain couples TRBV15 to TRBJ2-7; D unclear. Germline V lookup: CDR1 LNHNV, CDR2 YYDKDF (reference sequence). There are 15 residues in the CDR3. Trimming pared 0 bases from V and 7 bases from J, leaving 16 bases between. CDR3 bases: TGTGCCACCAGCAGAGATCTAGGGAACCTAGGGGAGCAGTACTTC. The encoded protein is CATSRDLGNLGEQYF. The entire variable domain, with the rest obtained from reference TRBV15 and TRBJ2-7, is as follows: DAMVIQNPRYQVTQFGKPVTLSCSQTLNHNVMYWYQQKSSQAPKLLFHYYDKDFNNEADTPDNFQSRRPNTSFCFLDIRSPGLGDTAMYLCATSRDLGNLGEQYFGPGTRLTVT.

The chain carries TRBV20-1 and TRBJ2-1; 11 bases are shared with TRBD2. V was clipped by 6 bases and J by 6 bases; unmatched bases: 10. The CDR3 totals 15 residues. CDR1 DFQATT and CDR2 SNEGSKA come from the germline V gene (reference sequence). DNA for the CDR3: TGCAGTGCCTTTACACCGGGACTAGCGGTCAATGAGCAGTTCTTC. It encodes CSAFTPGLAVNEQFF.

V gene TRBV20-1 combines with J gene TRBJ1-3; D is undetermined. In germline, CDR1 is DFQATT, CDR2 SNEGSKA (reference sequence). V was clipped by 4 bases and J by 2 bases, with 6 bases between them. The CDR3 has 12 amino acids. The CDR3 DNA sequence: TGCAGTGCTACCAGTGCTGGAAACACCATATATTTT. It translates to CSATSAGNTIYF.

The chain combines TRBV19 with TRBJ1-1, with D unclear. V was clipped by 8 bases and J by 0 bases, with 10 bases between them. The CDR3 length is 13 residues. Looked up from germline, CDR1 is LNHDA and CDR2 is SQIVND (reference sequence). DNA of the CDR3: TGTGCCAGTTTAAACTCCATGAACACTGAAGCTTTCTTT. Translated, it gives CASLNSMNTEAFF.

CDR3 nucleotides: TGTGCCAGCAGTTCCCTCTCAGTGAACACTGAAGCTTTCTTT. Amino acid sequence: CASSSLSVNTEAFF. The chain is built from TRBV28 and TRBJ1-1, with D hard to call. V lost 4 bases and J lost 0, with 9 bases in between. CDR1 MDHEN and CDR2 SYDVKM come from the germline V gene. This CDR3 comprises 14 residues.

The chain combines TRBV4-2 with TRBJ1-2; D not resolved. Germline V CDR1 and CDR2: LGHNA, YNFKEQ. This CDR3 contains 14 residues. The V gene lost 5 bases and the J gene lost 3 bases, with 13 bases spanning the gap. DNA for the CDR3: TGTGCCAGCAGCTCCCCCTTAAGGCACTATGGCTACACCTTC. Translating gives CASSSPLRHYGYTF.

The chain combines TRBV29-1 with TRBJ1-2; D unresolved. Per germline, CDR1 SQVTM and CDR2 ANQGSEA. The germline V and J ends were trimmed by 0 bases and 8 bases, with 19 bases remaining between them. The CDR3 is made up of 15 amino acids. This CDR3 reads CSVEDTEKYEVGYTF. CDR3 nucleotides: TGCAGCGTTGAAGACACGGAAAAATATGAGGTGGGCTACACCTTC.

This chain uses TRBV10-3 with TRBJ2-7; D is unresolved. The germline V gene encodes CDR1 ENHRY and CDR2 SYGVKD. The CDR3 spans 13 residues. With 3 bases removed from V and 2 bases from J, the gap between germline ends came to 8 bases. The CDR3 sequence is CAISENSPYEQYF. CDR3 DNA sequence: TGTGCCATCAGTGAAAACAGCCCCTACGAGCAGTACTTC.

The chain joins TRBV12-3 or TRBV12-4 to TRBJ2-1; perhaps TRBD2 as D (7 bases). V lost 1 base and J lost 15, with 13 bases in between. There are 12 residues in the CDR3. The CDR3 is CASSLEWGGAFF. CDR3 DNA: TGTGCCAGCAGTTTAGAGTGGGGGGGGGCGTTCTTC.

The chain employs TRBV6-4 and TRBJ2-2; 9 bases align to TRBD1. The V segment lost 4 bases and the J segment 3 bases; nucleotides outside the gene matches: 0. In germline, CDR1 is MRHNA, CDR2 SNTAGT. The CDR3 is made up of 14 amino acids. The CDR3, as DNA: TGTGCCAGCAGTGGGACAGGGGACACCGGGGAGCTGTTTTTT. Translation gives CASSGTGDTGELFF.

Written as DNA, the CDR3 is TGTGCCAGCAGTTATTCACAGAACGGGGAGCTGTTTTTT. Residues: CASSYSQNGELFF. The V gene is TRBV6-5, the J gene TRBJ2-2; D gene unclear. In germline, CDR1 is MNHEY, CDR2 SVGAGI. With 3 bases removed from V and 7 bases from J, the gap between germline ends came to 9 bases. This CDR3 comprises 13 residues.

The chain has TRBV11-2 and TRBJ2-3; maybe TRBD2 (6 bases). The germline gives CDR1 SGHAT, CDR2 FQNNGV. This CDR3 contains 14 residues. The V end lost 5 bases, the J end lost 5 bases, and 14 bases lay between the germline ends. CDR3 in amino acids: CASSRRLSGDTQYF. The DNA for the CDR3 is TGTGCCAGCAGCCGCCGTCTTAGCGGAGATACGCAGTATTTT.

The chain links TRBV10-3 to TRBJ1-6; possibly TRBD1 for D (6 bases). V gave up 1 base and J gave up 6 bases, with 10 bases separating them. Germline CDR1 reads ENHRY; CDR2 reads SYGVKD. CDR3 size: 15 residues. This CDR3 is CAISELGAGNSPLHF. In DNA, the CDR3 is TGTGCCATCAGTGAGTTGGGGGCGGGTAATTCACCCCTCCACTTT.

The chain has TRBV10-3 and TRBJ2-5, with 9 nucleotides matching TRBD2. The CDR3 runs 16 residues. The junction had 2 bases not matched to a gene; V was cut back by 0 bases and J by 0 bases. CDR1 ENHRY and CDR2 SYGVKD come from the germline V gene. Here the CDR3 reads CAISESGGGDQETQYF. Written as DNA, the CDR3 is TGTGCCATCAGTGAGTCGGGCGGGGGGGACCAAGAGACCCAGTACTTC.

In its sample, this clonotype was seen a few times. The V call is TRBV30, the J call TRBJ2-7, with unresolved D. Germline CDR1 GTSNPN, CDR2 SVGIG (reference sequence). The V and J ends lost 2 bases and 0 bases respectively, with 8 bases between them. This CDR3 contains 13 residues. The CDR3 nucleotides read TGTGCCTGGAGTATGGCTGTCTCCTACGAGCAGTACTTC. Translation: CAWSMAVSYEQYF.

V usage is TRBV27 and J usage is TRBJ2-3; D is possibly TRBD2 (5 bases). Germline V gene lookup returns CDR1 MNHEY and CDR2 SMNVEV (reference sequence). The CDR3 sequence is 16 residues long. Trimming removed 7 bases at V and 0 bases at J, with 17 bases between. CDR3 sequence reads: CASTKGGPPSTDTQYF. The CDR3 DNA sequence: TGTGCCAGCACCAAAGGAGGACCCCCTAGCACAGATACGCAGTATTTT.

CDR3 DNA sequence: TGTGCCAGCAGCCCACAGGGCTCGGGCGCGGATCTCTACGAGCAGTACTTC. Translation gives CASSPQGSGADLYEQYF. This sequence joins TRBV2 and TRBJ2-7, with TRBD1 as a possible D gene (6 bases). The CDR3 sequence is 17 residues long. Germline V gives CDR1 SNHLY, CDR2 FYNNEI. Trimming removed 6 bases from V and 3 bases from J, with 24 bases in between.

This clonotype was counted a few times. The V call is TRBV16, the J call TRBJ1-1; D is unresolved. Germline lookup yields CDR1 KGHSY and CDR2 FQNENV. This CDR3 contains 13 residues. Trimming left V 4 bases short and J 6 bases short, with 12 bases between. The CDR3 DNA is TGTGCCAGCAGCCCGCAACGGCAGTCTGAAGCTTTCTTT. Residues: CASSPQRQSEAFF. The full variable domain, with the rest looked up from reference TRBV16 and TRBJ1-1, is GEEVAQTPKHLVRGEGQKAKLYCAPIKGHSYVFWYQQVLKNEFKFLISFQNENVFDETGMPKERFSAKCLPNSPCSLEIQATKLEDSAVYFCASSPQRQSEAFFGQGTRLTVV.

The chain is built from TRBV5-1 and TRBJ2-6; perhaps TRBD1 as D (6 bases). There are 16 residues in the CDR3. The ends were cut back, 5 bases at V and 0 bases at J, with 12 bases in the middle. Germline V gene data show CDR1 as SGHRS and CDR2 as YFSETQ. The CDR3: CASRTQGSSGANVLTF. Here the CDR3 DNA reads TGCGCCAGCAGGACCCAGGGGAGCTCTGGGGCCAACGTCCTGACTTTC.

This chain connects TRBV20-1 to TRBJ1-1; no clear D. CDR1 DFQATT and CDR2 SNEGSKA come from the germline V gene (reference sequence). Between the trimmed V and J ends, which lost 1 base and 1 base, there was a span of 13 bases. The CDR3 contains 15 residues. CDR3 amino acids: CSARGQGIANTEAFF. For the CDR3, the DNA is TGCAGTGCTAGAGGTCAAGGGATCGCGAACACTGAAGCTTTCTTT.

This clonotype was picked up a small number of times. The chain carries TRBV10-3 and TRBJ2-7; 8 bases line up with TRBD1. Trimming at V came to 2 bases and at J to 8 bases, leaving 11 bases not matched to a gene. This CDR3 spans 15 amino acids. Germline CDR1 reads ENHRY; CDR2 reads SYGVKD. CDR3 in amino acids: CAISEEGTGKSQQYF. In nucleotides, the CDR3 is TGTGCCATCAGTGAGGAGGGGACAGGAAAGTCGCAGCAGTACTTC.

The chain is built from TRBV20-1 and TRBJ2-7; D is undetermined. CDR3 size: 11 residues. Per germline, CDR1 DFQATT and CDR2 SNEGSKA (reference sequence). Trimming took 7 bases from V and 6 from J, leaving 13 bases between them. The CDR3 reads CSVGRPLEQYF. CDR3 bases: TGCAGTGTCGGCCGACCTCTCGAGCAGTACTTC.

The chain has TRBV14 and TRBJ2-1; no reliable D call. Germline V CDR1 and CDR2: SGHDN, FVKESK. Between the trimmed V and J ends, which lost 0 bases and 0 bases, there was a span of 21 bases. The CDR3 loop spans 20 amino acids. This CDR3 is CASSQDRADDGGSSYNEQFF. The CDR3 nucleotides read TGTGCCAGCAGCCAAGATCGGGCAGACGATGGTGGAAGCTCCTACAATGAGCAGTTCTTC.

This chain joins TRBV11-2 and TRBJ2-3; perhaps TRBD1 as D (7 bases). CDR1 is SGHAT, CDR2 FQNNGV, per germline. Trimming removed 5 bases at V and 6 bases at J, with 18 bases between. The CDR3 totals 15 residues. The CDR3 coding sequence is TGTGCCAGCAGCCAGACTAGGGGGCTTGCGGATACGCAGTATTTT. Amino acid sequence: CASSQTRGLADTQYF.

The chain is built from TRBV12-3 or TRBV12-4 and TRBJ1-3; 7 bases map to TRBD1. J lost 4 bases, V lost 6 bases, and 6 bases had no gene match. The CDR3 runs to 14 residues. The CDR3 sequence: CASRYAGGGNTIYF. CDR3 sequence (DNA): TGTGCCAGCAGATATGCAGGGGGGGGAAACACCATATATTTT.

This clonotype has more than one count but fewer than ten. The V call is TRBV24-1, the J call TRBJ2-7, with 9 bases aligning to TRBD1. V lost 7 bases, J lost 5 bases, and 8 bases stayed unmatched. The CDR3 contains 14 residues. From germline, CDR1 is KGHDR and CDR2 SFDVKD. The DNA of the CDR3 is TGTGCCACCAGCACCGGGACAGGGCTCCACGAGCAGTACTTC. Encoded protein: CATSTGTGLHEQYF.